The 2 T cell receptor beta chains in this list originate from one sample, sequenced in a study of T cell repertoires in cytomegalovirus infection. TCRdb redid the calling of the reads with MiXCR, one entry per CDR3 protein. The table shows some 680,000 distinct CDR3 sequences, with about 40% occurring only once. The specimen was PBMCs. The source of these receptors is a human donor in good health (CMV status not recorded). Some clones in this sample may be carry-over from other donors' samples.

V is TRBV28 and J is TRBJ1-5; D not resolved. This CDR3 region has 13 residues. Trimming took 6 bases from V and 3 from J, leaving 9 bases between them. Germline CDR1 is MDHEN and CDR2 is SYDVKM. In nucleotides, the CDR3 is TGTGCCAGCAGACGGGGTCTCAATCAGCCCCAGCATTTT. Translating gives CASRRGLNQPQHF.

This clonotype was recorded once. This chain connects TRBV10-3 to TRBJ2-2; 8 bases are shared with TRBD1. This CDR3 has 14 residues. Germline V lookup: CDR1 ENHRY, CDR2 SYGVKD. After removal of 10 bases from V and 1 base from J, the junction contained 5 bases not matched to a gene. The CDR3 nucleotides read TGTGCCACCGCGGGGACAGGGAACACCGGGGAGCTGTTTTTT. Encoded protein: CATAGTGNTGELFF.